Included here is one T cell receptor (beta chain) sequence, with context. The data belong to a study of T cell responses to AZD1222 COVID-19 vaccine. Profiling relied on immunoSEQ multiplex PCR, and the TCRdb table lists in-frame clones only, not all of them. In the table there are approximately 150,000 clones, approximately 90% of which are singletons. The sequencing used peripheral blood, collected on day 0 of AZD1222 vaccination. The origin of this receptor is an adult in good health.

The CDR3 nucleotides are TGTGCCAGCAGCCGCTGGGACAGCGACACCGGGGAGCTGTTTTTT. Encoded protein: CASSRWDSDTGELFF. V is TRBV3-1 (or the pseudogene TRBV3-2) and J is TRBJ2-2; 7 bases align to TRBD1. V lost 4 bases, J lost 3 bases, and 5 bases stayed unmatched. This CDR3 has 15 amino acids. The V gene's germline CDR1 is LGHDT and CDR2 YNNKEL (reference sequence).